This T cell receptor (beta chain) was sequenced for a study of blood T cell repertoires in COVID-19. Per the original data handling: How many nucleated cells were present was estimated from reference gene primer amplification. TCRdb keeps only in-frame clones here, not all; method: immunoSEQ multiplex PCR. D and trimming were read from the DNA, whereas the V and J calls and clone size are those reported in that table. The sample has approximately 300,000 clones; around 88% are singletons. The CDR3 runs 13 residues. Looked up from germline, CDR1 is LNHDA and CDR2 is SQIVND (reference sequence). The trim removed 7 bases at V and 7 bases at J, leaving 7 bases unmatched.

The chain employs TRBV19 and TRBJ1-5; the match to TRBD1 covers 7 bases. The clonotype originates from a woman in her fifties or sixties with acute or convalescent COVID-19. The sample comprised peripheral blood. CDR3 nucleotide sequence: TGTGCCAGTAACAGACAGGGCGGGCAGCCCCAGCATTTT. As protein: CASNRQGGQPQHF.